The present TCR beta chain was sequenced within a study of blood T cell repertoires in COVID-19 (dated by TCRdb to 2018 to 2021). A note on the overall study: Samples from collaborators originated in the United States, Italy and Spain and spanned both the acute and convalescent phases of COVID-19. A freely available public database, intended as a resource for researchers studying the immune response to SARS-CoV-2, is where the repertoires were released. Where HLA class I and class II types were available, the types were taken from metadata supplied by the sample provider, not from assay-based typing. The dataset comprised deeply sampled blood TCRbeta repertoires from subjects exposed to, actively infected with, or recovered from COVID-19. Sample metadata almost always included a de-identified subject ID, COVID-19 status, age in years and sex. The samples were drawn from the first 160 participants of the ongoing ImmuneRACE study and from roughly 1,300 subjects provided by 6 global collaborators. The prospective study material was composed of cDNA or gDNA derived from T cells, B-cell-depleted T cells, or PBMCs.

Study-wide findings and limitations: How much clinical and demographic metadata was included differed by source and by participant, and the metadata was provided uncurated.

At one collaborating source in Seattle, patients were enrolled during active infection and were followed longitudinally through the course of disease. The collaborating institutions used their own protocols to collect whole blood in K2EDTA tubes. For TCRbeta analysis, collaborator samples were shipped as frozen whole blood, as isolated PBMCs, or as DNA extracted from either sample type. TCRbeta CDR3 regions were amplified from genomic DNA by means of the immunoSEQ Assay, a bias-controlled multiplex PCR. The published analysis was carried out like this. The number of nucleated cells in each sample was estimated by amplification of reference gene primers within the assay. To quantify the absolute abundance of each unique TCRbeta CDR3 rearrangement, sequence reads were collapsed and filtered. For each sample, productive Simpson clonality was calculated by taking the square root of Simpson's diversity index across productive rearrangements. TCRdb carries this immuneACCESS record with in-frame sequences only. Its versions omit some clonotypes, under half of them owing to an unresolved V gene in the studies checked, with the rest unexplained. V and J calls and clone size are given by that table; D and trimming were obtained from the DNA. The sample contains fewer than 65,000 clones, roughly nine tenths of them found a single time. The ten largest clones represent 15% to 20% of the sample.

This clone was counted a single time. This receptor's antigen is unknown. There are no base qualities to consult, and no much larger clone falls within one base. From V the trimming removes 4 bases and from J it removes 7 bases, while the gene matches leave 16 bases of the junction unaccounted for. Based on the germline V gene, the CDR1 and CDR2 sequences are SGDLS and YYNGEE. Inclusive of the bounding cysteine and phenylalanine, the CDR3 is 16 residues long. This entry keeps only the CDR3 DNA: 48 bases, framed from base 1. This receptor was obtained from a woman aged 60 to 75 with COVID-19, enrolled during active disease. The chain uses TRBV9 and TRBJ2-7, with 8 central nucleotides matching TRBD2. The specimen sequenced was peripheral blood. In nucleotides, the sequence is TGTGCCAGCAGCTCCCCCCTTCCCGGGAGGGTTGGAGAGCAGTACTTC. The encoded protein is CASSSPLPGRVGEQYF.